A single sample is the source of the 14 T cell receptor beta chains below, sequenced in a study of T-cell memory formation after mild COVID-19. Using its own MiXCR run on the 5' RACE reads, TCRdb lists one record per CDR3 protein. The data show about 350,000 distinct CDR3 sequences, around 13% seen once. Sequences were obtained from PBMCs or a T cell subset sorted from them (not recorded which). Every receptor here comes from a man in his late teens or twenties who had mild COVID-19 (a few samples of this study predate the infection). Cell type and time point are not known.

This clonotype turned up a few times. The V and J genes are TRBV5-1 and TRBJ1-1, with D unclear. V was shortened by 2 bases and J by 7 bases, with 12 bases between the two germline ends. Germline CDR1 SGHRS, CDR2 YFSETQ. CDR3 length: 13 residues. The CDR3 loop is CASSLGQNNEAFF. CDR3 in DNA: TGCGCCAGCAGCTTAGGGCAGAATAATGAAGCTTTCTTT.

This clonotype was recorded a few times. This chain uses TRBV5-1 with TRBJ2-6; D remains ambiguous. CDR3 size: 15 residues. With 5 bases removed from V and 0 bases from J, the gap between germline ends came to 9 bases. Germline CDR1 reads SGHRS; CDR2 reads YFSETQ. CDR3 sequence reads: CASREPLSGANVLTF. DNA of the CDR3: TGCGCCAGCAGGGAACCTCTCTCTGGGGCCAACGTCCTGACTTTC.

This clonotype was picked up a small number of times. The genes are TRBV9 and TRBJ2-3; 11 bases agree with TRBD2. CDR1 is SGDLS and CDR2 is YYNGEE in the germline V gene. The CDR3 is 17 residues long. V lost 4 bases, J lost 2 bases, and 9 bases stayed unmatched. This chain's CDR3 is CASSPRPGLAVTDTQYF. CDR3 nucleotides: TGTGCCAGCAGCCCTCGACCGGGACTAGCGGTCACAGATACGCAGTATTTT.

This clonotype has only a few counts. V gene TRBV7-9 combines with J gene TRBJ2-1; 12 bases are a match to TRBD1. Losses at the gene ends were 5 bases for V and 0 bases for J; bases not matched to a gene: 5. Germline V gene data show CDR1 as SEHNR and CDR2 as FQNEAQ (reference sequence). This CDR3 region has 17 residues. The CDR3: CASSAGQGASSYNEQFF. For the CDR3, the DNA is TGTGCCAGCAGCGCGGGACAGGGGGCGAGCTCCTACAATGAGCAGTTCTTC.

The CDR3 DNA sequence: TGTGCCAGCAGCACCCTGGCCTCCTTAGGGGACACTGAAGCTTTCTTT. Translated: CASSTLASLGDTEAFF. V and J are TRBV9 and TRBJ1-1; tentative D call: TRBD1 (5 bases). The CDR3 runs to 16 residues. V shed 4 bases and J shed 3 bases, with 19 bases lying between them. Germline CDR1 SGDLS, CDR2 YYNGEE.

V usage is TRBV7-3 and J usage is TRBJ2-5; D might be TRBD1 (6 bases). Trimming shortened V by 2 bases and J by 5 bases, and 12 bases separated the two germline ends. The CDR3 spans 14 residues. Germline-derived CDR1 and CDR2 are SGHTA and FQGTGA. CDR3 in amino acids: CASSLAHRVETQYF. Written as DNA, the CDR3 is TGTGCCAGCAGCTTAGCCCACAGGGTGGAGACCCAGTACTTC.

CDR3 DNA sequence: TGTGCCAGCAGCGCCGACAGCTCCTACAATGAGCAGTTCTTC. It translates to CASSADSSYNEQFF. The gene calls are TRBV9 and TRBJ2-1; D possibly corresponds to TRBD1 (5 bases). V gave up 3 bases and J gave up 0 bases, with 7 bases separating them. The CDR3 is 14 amino acids. CDR1 SGDLS and CDR2 YYNGEE come from the germline V gene.

This sequence joins TRBV29-1 and TRBJ1-1, with D unresolved. Germline CDR1 reads SQVTM; CDR2 reads ANQGSEA. The CDR3 has 14 amino acids. The ends were cut back, 4 bases at V and 1 base at J, with 13 bases in the middle. The CDR3 region is CSVVGRHANTEAFF. CDR3 in DNA: TGCAGCGTTGTGGGCCGGCACGCGAACACTGAAGCTTTCTTT.

In this sample, this clonotype turned up a few times. The genes are TRBV4-3 and TRBJ2-2; weak D call: TRBD1 (6 bases). Per the germline V gene, CDR1 is LGHNA and CDR2 is YSLEER. The CDR3 spans 14 residues. Trimming shortened V by 1 base and J by 6 bases, and 9 bases separated the two germline ends. The CDR3 here is CASSQAQGPGELFF. In DNA form, the CDR3 reads TGCGCCAGCAGCCAAGCACAGGGCCCCGGGGAGCTGTTTTTT.

This clonotype was counted a few times. The chain uses TRBV9 and TRBJ2-1; D is perhaps TRBD1 (6 bases). The CDR3 spans 16 residues. V lost 0 bases, J lost 1 base, and 11 bases lay in between. Germline V lookup: CDR1 SGDLS, CDR2 YYNGEE. The CDR3 DNA follows: TGTGCCAGCAGCGTAGTAGGTAGGGGGTCCTACAATGAGCAGTTCTTC. Its protein is CASSVVGRGSYNEQFF. The full variable domain, in which reference TRBV9 and TRBJ2-1 provide the parts outside the CDR3, is DSGVTQTPKHLITATGQRVTLRCSPRSGDLSVYWYQQSLDQGLQFLIQYYNGEERAKGNILERFSAQQFPDLHSELNLSSLELGDSALYFCASSVVGRGSYNEQFFGPGTRLTVL.

The chain employs TRBV15 and TRBJ1-4; D gene uncertain. The CDR3 runs 17 residues. In germline, CDR1 is LNHNV, CDR2 YYDKDF (reference sequence). V was pared by 1 base and J by 5 bases, with 17 bases between. For the CDR3, the DNA is TGTGCCACCAGCAGAGTCGCCGTCGAGCGAGCGAATGAAAAACTGTTTTTT. Its protein product is CATSRVAVERANEKLFF. Looking up the rest from reference TRBV15 and TRBJ1-4 gives the full variable domain: DAMVIQNPRYQVTQFGKPVTLSCSQTLNHNVMYWYQQKSSQAPKLLFHYYDKDFNNEADTPDNFQSRRPNTSFCFLDIRSPGLGDTAMYLCATSRVAVERANEKLFFGSGTQLSVL.

V and J are TRBV4-3 and TRBJ1-2; 7 bases line up with TRBD1. In germline, CDR1 is LGHNA, CDR2 YSLEER. CDR3 size: 15 residues. Trimming cost V 1 base and J 5 bases; bases outside gene matches: 7. This chain's CDR3 is CASSQGLTGEYGYTF. CDR3 nucleotide sequence: TGCGCCAGCAGCCAAGGCCTAACAGGGGAATATGGCTACACCTTC.

This clonotype was seen only a few times. The rearrangement uses TRBV7-2 and TRBJ1-2; 8 bases are a match to TRBD1. The CDR3 covers 14 residues. Germline V CDR1 and CDR2: SGHTA, FQGNSA. Trimming removed 3 bases from V and 4 bases from J; junction bases left unmatched: 4. In DNA form, the CDR3 reads TGTGCCAGCAGCTTGGGACAGGAGCTCTATGGCTACACCTTC. As protein: CASSLGQELYGYTF. Full variable domain (remainder filled in from reference TRBV7-2 and TRBJ1-2): GAGVSQSPSNKVTEKGKDVELRCDPISGHTALYWYRQSLGQGLEFLIYFQGNSAPDKSGLPSDRFSAERTGGSVSTLTIQRTQQEDSAVYLCASSLGQELYGYTFGSGTRLTVV.

The rearrangement joins TRBV11-2 to TRBJ2-7, with 8 bases lining up with TRBD1. The CDR3 consists of 15 residues. Germline assignment: CDR1 SGHAT and CDR2 FQNNGV. Unmatched junction bases numbered 7, after V lost 3 bases and J lost 3 bases. The DNA for the CDR3 is TGTGCCAGCAGCTTGAGGACAGGGAAGGGCTACGAGCAGTACTTC. It yields the protein CASSLRTGKGYEQYF.